What follows are 18 T cell receptor beta chains derived from one specimen sequenced in a study of response to subunit inactivated influenza vaccine. TCRdb analysed the RT-PCR reads with MiXCR anew, one entry per CDR3 protein. The table records about 180,000 distinct CDR3 sequences, around 9.2% of them present only once. The material was non-naive T cells sorted from PBMCs, obtained on the day of vaccination. Receptors originate from a man aged 45 to 65 who received an inactivated influenza vaccine.

The chain recombines TRBV20-1 with TRBJ1-1; 8 bases fit TRBD1. CDR1 DFQATT and CDR2 SNEGSKA come from the germline V gene (reference sequence). CDR3 length: 15 residues. Trimming at V came to 3 bases and at J to 1 base, leaving 7 bases not matched to a gene. CDR3 nucleotide sequence: TGCAGTGCTAGCGGGGGCAGGGGGCGGAACACTGAAGCTTTCTTT. It is translated as CSASGGRGRNTEAFF.

This clonotype was counted ten times or more. V and J are TRBV20-1 and TRBJ2-1; D is uncertain. The V end was cut by 4 bases, the J end by 10 bases, with 14 bases between. Germline CDR1 and CDR2: DFQATT and SNEGSKA (reference sequence). This CDR3 has 12 residues. CDR3 DNA: TGCAGTGCTACTTTCTCTGAACGGGAGCAGTTCTTC. Translating gives CSATFSEREQFF.

This clonotype was found many times. The chain combines TRBV9 with TRBJ1-2; D is unclear. The germline V and J ends were trimmed by 0 bases and 5 bases, with 8 bases remaining between them. This CDR3 has 13 amino acids. CDR1 is SGDLS, CDR2 YYNGEE, per germline. CDR3 DNA sequence: TGTGCCAGCAGCGTAGTGGCGGGGTATGGCTACACCTTC. Its translation: CASSVVAGYGYTF.

This clonotype was seen more than once but under ten times. The chain carries TRBV28 and TRBJ2-7; 7 positions agree with TRBD1. The J segment lost 3 bases and the V segment lost 2 bases, leaving 4 bases of the junction unmatched. Germline V gene data show CDR1 as MDHEN and CDR2 as SYDVKM. This CDR3 contains 14 residues. The CDR3 coding sequence is TGTGCCAGCAGTTTAGACAGGGTGGACTACGAGCAGTACTTC. As protein: CASSLDRVDYEQYF.

The sample holds a few counts of this clonotype. The chain carries TRBV6-1 and TRBJ2-3; D might be TRBD1 (6 bases). Germline CDR1 reads MNHNS; CDR2 reads SASEGT. The CDR3 is 14 amino acids. V lost 6 bases and J lost 4, with 14 bases in between. Here the CDR3 DNA reads TGTGCCAGCAGAACAGGGTCAAGGGCAGATACGCAGTATTTT. Amino acids: CASRTGSRADTQYF.

Many counts were recorded for this clonotype. The chain recombines TRBV5-1 with TRBJ2-3; D ambiguous. V was pared by 0 bases and J by 0 bases, with 8 bases between. The germline CDR1 and CDR2 sequences are SGHRS and YFSETQ. This CDR3 region has 15 residues. DNA for the CDR3: TGCGCCAGCAGCTTGGAGGGCAAAAGCACAGATACGCAGTATTTT. Translation: CASSLEGKSTDTQYF.

The V gene is TRBV25-1, the J gene TRBJ2-7, with TRBD2 matching over 8 bases. This CDR3 has 14 amino acids. V lost 6 bases, J lost 4 bases, and 8 bases stayed unmatched. Germline assignment: CDR1 MGHDK and CDR2 SYGVNS. The CDR3 DNA is TGTGCCAGCAGACCCGCCAGCGGGAGTTACGAGCAGTACTTC. This translates into CASRPASGSYEQYF.

The chain has TRBV7-9 and TRBJ2-1; D possibly corresponds to TRBD1 (6 bases). The V end was cut by 5 bases, the J end by 1 base, with 12 bases between. CDR3 length: 15 amino acids. Germline loops: CDR1 SEHNR, CDR2 FQNEAQ (reference sequence). This chain's CDR3 is CASSVPRGSYNEQFF. The CDR3 coding sequence is TGTGCCAGCAGCGTGCCGAGGGGGTCCTACAATGAGCAGTTCTTC.

This clonotype was seen more than once but under ten times. This rearrangement joins TRBV6-5 to TRBJ2-1; 7 bases match TRBD1. CDR3 length: 11 amino acids. Per germline, CDR1 MNHEY and CDR2 SVGAGI. Trimming cost V 5 bases and J 10 bases; bases outside gene matches: 2. This CDR3 is CASSTTGEQFF. CDR3 bases: TGTGCCAGCAGTACGACAGGGGAGCAGTTCTTC.

This clonotype has just a few counts. The rearrangement uses TRBV2 and TRBJ2-5; D gene ambiguous. Germline values: CDR1 SNHLY, CDR2 FYNNEI. The V and J ends lost 2 bases and 7 bases respectively, with 11 bases between them. This CDR3 has 13 amino acids. The chain's CDR3 is CASSENGGGTQYF. The CDR3 DNA reads as TGTGCCAGCAGTGAAAACGGCGGTGGGACCCAGTACTTC.

To note about this clonotype: A read error may account for a junction end that differs from germline. The V gene is TRBV5-1, the J gene TRBJ2-1; 9 nucleotides match TRBD2. Germline V gene data show CDR1 as SGHRS and CDR2 as YFSETQ. The CDR3 totals 13 residues. The CDR3 DNA follows: TGCGCCAGCGGGCGGGAGGGCCGAGGTGAGCACTTCTTC. It specifies CASGREGRGEHFF.

The chain combines TRBV6-4 with TRBJ2-1, with TRBD1 matching over 8 bases. The CDR3 consists of 14 residues. With 7 bases clipped from V and 6 bases from J, the junction kept 8 bases outside the gene matches. In germline, CDR1 is MRHNA, CDR2 SNTAGT. The CDR3 sequence: CASKKGQASNEQFF. The CDR3 DNA reads TGTGCCAGCAAGAAGGGACAGGCTAGCAATGAGCAGTTCTTC.

This clonotype has ten or more counts. CDR3 in amino acids: CATDRTGERTDTQYF. The CDR3 nucleotides read TGTGCCACCGATAGGACAGGGGAACGGACAGATACGCAGTATTTT. V gene TRBV10-3 combines with J gene TRBJ2-3; 9 bases align to TRBD1. CDR3 length equals 15 residues. V lost 10 bases and J lost 3; bases outside the gene matches: 11. Germline V gives CDR1 ENHRY, CDR2 SYGVKD.

The chain joins TRBV7-9 to TRBJ2-1, with 8 bases fitting TRBD1. V gave up 5 bases and J gave up 3 bases; unmatched junction bases: 6. The CDR3 sequence is 15 residues long. Germline loops: CDR1 SEHNR, CDR2 FQNEAQ (reference sequence). The CDR3 loop reads CASSPDRVFYNEQFF. Here the CDR3 DNA reads TGTGCCAGCAGCCCGGACAGGGTTTTCTACAATGAGCAGTTCTTC.

In its sample, this clonotype was seen many times. The chain links TRBV7-9 to TRBJ2-3; 7 nucleotides agree with TRBD2. Germline V gives CDR1 SEHNR, CDR2 FQNEAQ (reference sequence). With 4 bases clipped from V and 2 bases from J, the junction kept 12 bases outside the gene matches. The CDR3 totals 17 residues. The CDR3, as DNA: TGTGCCAGCAGCTCTCGCGGCGGACTAGGGGCCACAGATACGCAGTATTTT. It yields the protein CASSSRGGLGATDTQYF.

This rearrangement joins TRBV6-2 or TRBV6-3 to TRBJ2-5, with 13 bases aligning to TRBD2. CDR1 MNHEY and CDR2 SVGEGT come from the germline V gene. The ends lost 0 bases at V and 5 bases at J; junction bases unmatched: 6. The CDR3 covers 17 residues. CDR3 protein: CASSYSGTSGDRETQYF. CDR3 bases: TGTGCCAGCAGTTACTCCGGGACTAGCGGGGACCGGGAGACCCAGTACTTC.

This clonotype was detected only a few times. The rearrangement uses TRBV5-5 and TRBJ2-5, with no clear D. The V end was cut by 0 bases, the J end by 0 bases, with 6 bases between. CDR3 size: 14 residues. Germline values: CDR1 SGHKS, CDR2 YYEKEE (reference sequence). CDR3 nucleotides: TGTGCCAGCAGCTTGGGCCGGTACCAAGAGACCCAGTACTTC. This sequence encodes CASSLGRYQETQYF.

This clonotype has a count of ten or more. The chain is built from TRBV6-1 and TRBJ2-3, with D perhaps TRBD2 (5 bases). The CDR3 totals 13 residues. The germline CDR1 and CDR2 sequences are MNHNS and SASEGT. V was cut by 8 bases and J by 0 bases, with 9 bases left in between. The chain's CDR3 is CASGGFSTDTQYF. DNA for the CDR3: TGTGCCAGCGGCGGGTTTAGCACAGATACGCAGTATTTT.